This paragraph covers one T cell receptor beta chain sequence. As yet, its antigen is unknown. Specified time point: baseline, week 1 (first vaccination visit). As for treatment: pre-vaccination baseline after standard-of-care therapy. There were new WHO grade 3 or 4 astrocytomas in the donors, and these were IDH1-mutant and ATRX-lost. Here immunoSEQ multiplex PCR was the method, and the copy in TCRdb shows in-frame clones only, minus some. The table shows tens of thousands of clones, with roughly 87% occurring only once. Germline V gives CDR1 MNHNY, CDR2 SVGAGI (reference sequence). V lost 4 bases, J lost 4 bases, and 5 bases stayed unmatched. The CDR3 is 15 residues long. This record belongs to a study of a mutant IDH1 vaccine in newly diagnosed glioma. Study-wide context: Treated patients had a mean age of approximately 40 years and a sex split that was approximately 62% male and roughly 40% female. Receipt of radiotherapy, temozolomide, or both preceded the study, and most received both.

Whole-study findings and limits: Induction of immune responses by the vaccine occurred in roughly 93% of patients.

This TCR derives from a man aged 25 to 45 with glioma. Sequencing was performed on PBMCs, taken from a glioma patient treated with radiotherapy, temozolomide or both. The genes are TRBV6-6 and TRBJ2-1, with TRBD2 identical over 9 bases. CDR3 bases: TGTGCCAGCAGTTCAGAGCGGGAGGAGTACAATGAGCAGTTCTTC. Amino acid sequence: CASSSEREEYNEQFF.